The 20 T cell receptor beta chains below were found in one sample sequenced in a study of shared clonotypes between healthy human individuals. The data were produced by immunoSEQ multiplex PCR, yet TCRdb's version contains in-frame clones alone and is incomplete. The table includes some 2.3 million clones, 90% to 95% detected once. Sequencing input: naive CD4+ T cells from PBMCs. The subset denotes: CD45RA+ positively selected. Receptors originate from a young man in good health. Some clones in this sample may be carry-over from other donors' samples.

The chain carries TRBV11-1 and TRBJ2-1, with D possibly being TRBD2 (5 bases). Germline loops: CDR1 SGHAT, CDR2 FQDESV (reference sequence). There are 12 residues in the CDR3. Trimming removed 5 bases from V and 10 bases from J, with 12 bases in between. The CDR3 bases are TGTGCCAGCAGCCCAGGAGGCGGCGAGCAGTTCTTC. The encoded protein is CASSPGGGEQFF. Complete variable domain (other parts from reference TRBV11-1 and TRBJ2-1): EAEVAQSPRYKITEKSQAVAFWCDPISGHATLYWYRQILGQGPELLVQFQDESVVDDSQLPKDRFSAERLKGVDSTLKIQPAELGDSAMYLCASSPGGGEQFFGPGTRLTVL.

The chain carries TRBV5-1 and TRBJ2-5, with TRBD1 matching over 11 bases. This CDR3 spans 14 amino acids. V lost 4 bases to trimming and J lost 5 bases; unmatched junction nucleotides: 4. Per the germline V gene, CDR1 is SGHRS and CDR2 is YFSETQ. CDR3 coding DNA: TGCGCCAGCAGCCCGGACAGGGGGCGGGAGACCCAGTACTTC. Translation gives CASSPDRGRETQYF.

This clone showed up just once. Other nucleotide sequences in the sample specify the same CDR3. The CDR3 is CASRTGETQYF. In DNA, the CDR3 is TGTGCCAGCAGAACCGGGGAGACCCAGTACTTC. This chain joins TRBV6-6 and TRBJ2-5; D uncertain. CDR1 MNHNY and CDR2 SVGAGI come from the germline V gene (reference sequence). This CDR3 has 11 residues. V was shortened by 6 bases and J by 5 bases, with 7 bases between the two germline ends.

This chain uses TRBV4-3 with TRBJ2-3; tentatively, D is TRBD2 (7 bases). CDR1 is LGHNA, CDR2 YSLEER, per germline. The V end was cut by 1 base, the J end by 4 bases, with 18 bases between. CDR3 length equals 17 residues. CDR3 DNA: TGCGCCAGCAGCCAAGGAGGGGGGGAGTTGTTTGCAGATACGCAGTATTTT. Translated: CASSQGGGELFADTQYF.

About this clone itself: Other DNA sequences in this sample translate to the same CDR3. The V gene is TRBV27, the J gene TRBJ2-7; D is ambiguous. The CDR3 has 13 amino acids. Germline CDR1 reads MNHEY; CDR2 reads SMNVEV (reference sequence). The ends were cut back, 3 bases at V and 0 bases at J, with 6 bases in the middle. CDR3 amino acids: CASSFRSSYEQYF. CDR3 nucleotides: TGTGCCAGCAGTTTTAGAAGCTCCTACGAGCAGTACTTC.

V and J are TRBV5-4 and TRBJ2-7; D might be TRBD2 (5 bases). V was cut by 3 bases and J by 4 bases, with 14 bases left in between. This CDR3 has 14 amino acids. Per germline, CDR1 SGHNT and CDR2 YYREEE (reference sequence). CDR3 amino acids: CASSSSLQIYEQYF. In DNA, the CDR3 is TGTGCCAGCAGCTCTAGCTTGCAAATTTACGAGCAGTACTTC.

The CDR3 sequence: CASSTDFDTQYF. The CDR3 DNA sequence: TGTGCCAGTAGTACGGACTTCGATACGCAGTATTTT. The chain employs TRBV19 and TRBJ2-3; D is perhaps TRBD2 (5 bases). Trimming took off 4 bases at V and 6 bases at J, with 8 bases between the two ends. The CDR3 consists of 12 residues. The germline CDR1 and CDR2 sequences are LNHDA and SQIVND (reference sequence).

Comments on this clone: This specimen includes other DNA sequences encoding the same CDR3. The chain couples TRBV14 to TRBJ1-2; D gene unclear. CDR1 and CDR2 (germline): SGHDN, FVKESK. The V and J ends lost 1 base and 3 bases respectively, with 6 bases between them. The CDR3 has 13 residues. DNA for the CDR3: TGTGCCAGCAGCCAAGGGCGCTACTATGGCTACACCTTC. Amino acid sequence: CASSQGRYYGYTF.

Only one count was recorded for this clone. The chain couples TRBV5-4 to TRBJ2-3; TRBD2 aligns across 15 bases. The CDR3 runs to 17 residues. After removal of 4 bases from V and 2 bases from J, the junction contained 5 bases not matched to a gene. Germline values: CDR1 SGHNT, CDR2 YYREEE (reference sequence). CDR3 region: CASSKRTSGRDTDTQYF. The CDR3 DNA reads TGTGCCAGCAGCAAACGGACTAGCGGGAGGGACACAGATACGCAGTATTTT.

This clone has just one count. J is TRBJ2-1 and V is TRBV18, with 7 nucleotides matching TRBD2. The CDR3 covers 15 residues. Germline CDR1 is KGHSH and CDR2 is LQKENI. J lost 1 base, V lost 4 bases, and 4 bases had no gene match. CDR3 DNA: TGTGCCAGCTCACGAACTAGCGTTTCCTACAATGAGCAGTTCTTC. This encodes CASSRTSVSYNEQFF.

The chain employs TRBV6-5 and TRBJ1-2; 7 bases align to TRBD1. The CDR3 is 12 residues long. Germline CDR1 is MNHEY and CDR2 is SVGAGI. V gave up 4 bases and J gave up 7 bases; unmatched junction bases: 3. The chain's CDR3 is CASSLGTAGYTF. The CDR3 nucleotides read TGTGCCAGCAGTTTAGGGACAGCTGGCTACACCTTC.

The V gene is TRBV10-2, the J gene TRBJ1-5; tentative D call: TRBD1 (5 bases). Germline CDR1 and CDR2: WSHSY and SAAADI. The CDR3 is 15 amino acids. V shed 4 bases and J shed 0 bases, with 10 bases lying between them. CDR3: CASSGGQNSNQPQHF. For the CDR3, the DNA is TGCGCCAGCAGTGGGGGCCAGAATAGCAATCAGCCCCAGCATTTT.

This chain links TRBV9 with TRBJ2-2, with unresolved D. The germline gives CDR1 SGDLS, CDR2 YYNGEE. Deletions cut 4 bases from V and 5 bases from J, with 15 bases between. The CDR3 covers 15 residues. CDR3 residues: CASSLPGPRTGELFF. In DNA form, the CDR3 reads TGTGCCAGCAGCCTCCCCGGGCCGAGGACCGGGGAGCTGTTTTTT.

The J gene is TRBJ1-4, the V gene TRBV28, with 7 bases aligning to TRBD1. J gave up 8 bases and V 4 bases, and 13 bases lay outside the gene matches. Germline CDR1 MDHEN, CDR2 SYDVKM. CDR3 size: 16 residues. CDR3 in amino acids: CASSSDLQGFFEKLFF. The CDR3 DNA follows: TGTGCCAGCAGTTCCGATTTACAGGGGTTTTTCGAAAAACTGTTTTTT.

The chain recombines TRBV28 with TRBJ2-7, with 10 bases that match TRBD2. Trimming cost V 6 bases and J 0 bases; bases outside gene matches: 5. In germline, CDR1 is MDHEN, CDR2 SYDVKM. The CDR3 totals 15 residues. CDR3 loop: CASSLAGGNSYEQYF. In nucleotides, the CDR3 is TGTGCCAGCAGCTTAGCGGGAGGTAACTCCTACGAGCAGTACTTC.

This chain links TRBV5-1 with TRBJ1-2, with 8 bases aligning to TRBD1. The CDR3 extends over 17 amino acids. V trimming: 1 base; J trimming: 4 bases; junction bases outside the gene matches: 12. The V gene's germline CDR1 is SGHRS and CDR2 YFSETQ. The CDR3 DNA reads TGCGCCAGCAGCTTGAGCAGGGGGCGCGGAGAAGTCTATGGCTACACCTTC. This gives the protein CASSLSRGRGEVYGYTF. Looking up the rest from reference TRBV5-1 and TRBJ1-2 gives the full variable domain: KAGVTQTPRYLIKTRGQQVTLSCSPISGHRSVSWYQQTPGQGLQFLFEYFSETQRNKGNFPGRFSGRQFSNSRSEMNVSTLELGDSALYLCASSLSRGRGEVYGYTFGSGTRLTVV.

The rearrangement joins TRBV7-2 to TRBJ1-2; TRBD1 matches 7 bases. V lost 5 bases to trimming and J lost 5 bases; unmatched junction nucleotides: 8. This CDR3 is built from 14 residues. Germline V CDR1 and CDR2: SGHTA, FQGNSA. CDR3 amino acids: CASSTRRGPYGYTF. As DNA, the CDR3 is TGTGCCAGCAGCACCCGAAGGGGGCCATATGGCTACACCTTC.

This clone was detected only once. The chain is built from TRBV28 and TRBJ2-7, with TRBD2 identical over 9 bases. J gave up 5 bases and V 8 bases, and 7 bases lay outside the gene matches. The length of the CDR3 is 13 residues. Germline lookup yields CDR1 MDHEN and CDR2 SYDVKM. DNA for the CDR3: TGTGCCAGCCGCGCGGGAGGGGGCCACGAGCAGTACTTC. Protein sequence: CASRAGGGHEQYF.

The chain is built from TRBV6-5 and TRBJ2-7; 10 bases match TRBD1. CDR1 and CDR2 from the germline V gene are MNHEY and SVGAGI. This CDR3 has 16 residues. V lost 4 bases, J lost 4 bases, and 10 bases stayed unmatched. CDR3 loop: CASSWAPTGGLYEQYF. The CDR3 DNA is TGTGCCAGCAGTTGGGCGCCGACAGGGGGCTTATACGAGCAGTACTTC.

This clone was counted a single time. The chain has TRBV5-1 and TRBJ2-3; D is unclear. Germline V lookup: CDR1 SGHRS, CDR2 YFSETQ. This CDR3 contains 14 residues. V shed 4 bases and J shed 1 base, with 10 bases lying between them. The CDR3: CASSVIGGTDTQYF. In DNA, the CDR3 is TGCGCCAGCAGCGTGATAGGAGGCACAGATACGCAGTATTTT.